This TCR beta chain originates from a study of cytomegalovirus exposure and HLA in healthy donors. Study results and limitations: Rare TCR sequences dominated, though some public TCRs recurred in many donors. A few V segments could not be told apart, such as TRBV6-2 and TRBV6-3, and were left out.

All donors participated as healthy donors of bone marrow. Deletions cut 3 bases from V and 10 bases from J, with 19 bases between. This CDR3 is built from 15 residues. CDR1 and CDR2 (germline): MNHEY, SMNVEV (reference sequence). With 60 Vbeta and 13 Jbeta primers, the PCR was carried out. Profiling relied on immunoSEQ multiplex PCR, and the TCRdb table lists in-frame clones only, not all of them. Across 120,000 or so clones, the top ten clones capture less than 4.5% of the sample. A word on this clone: Its target is unknown.

The material sequenced was PBMCs. This receptor was identified in a man aged 18 to 30 in good health and CMV-seronegative. The chain employs TRBV27 and TRBJ2-1; D perhaps matches TRBD2 (7 bases). Written as DNA, the CDR3 is TGTGCCAGCAGTTTGGACGGCGCGGGGGCCAGAGAGCAGTTCTTC. Translating it yields CASSLDGAGAREQFF.